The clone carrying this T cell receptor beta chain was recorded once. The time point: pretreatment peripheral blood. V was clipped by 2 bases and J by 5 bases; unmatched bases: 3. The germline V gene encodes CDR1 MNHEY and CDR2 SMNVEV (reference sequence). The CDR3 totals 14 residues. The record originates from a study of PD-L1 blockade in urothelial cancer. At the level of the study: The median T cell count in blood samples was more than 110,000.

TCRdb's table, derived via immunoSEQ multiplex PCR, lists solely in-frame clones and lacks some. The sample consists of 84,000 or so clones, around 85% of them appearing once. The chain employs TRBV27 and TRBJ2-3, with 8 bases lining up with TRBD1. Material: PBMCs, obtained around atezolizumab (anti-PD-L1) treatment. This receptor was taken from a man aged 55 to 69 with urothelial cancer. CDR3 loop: CASSLQGAIDTQYF. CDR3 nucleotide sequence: TGTGCCAGCAGTTTACAGGGGGCCATAGATACGCAGTATTTT.